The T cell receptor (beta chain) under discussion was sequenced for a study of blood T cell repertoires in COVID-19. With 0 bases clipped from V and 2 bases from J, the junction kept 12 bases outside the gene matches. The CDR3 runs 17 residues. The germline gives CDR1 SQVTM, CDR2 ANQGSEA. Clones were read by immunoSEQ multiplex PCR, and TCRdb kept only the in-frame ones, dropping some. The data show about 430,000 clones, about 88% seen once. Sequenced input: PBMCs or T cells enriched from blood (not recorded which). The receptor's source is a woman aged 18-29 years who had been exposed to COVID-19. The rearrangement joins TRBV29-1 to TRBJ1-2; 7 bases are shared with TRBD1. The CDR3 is CSVEDLQGTASNYGYTF. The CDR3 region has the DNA TGCAGCGTTGAAGATCTTCAAGGGACAGCGAGCAACTATGGCTACACCTTC.